This TCR beta chain was identified during a study of T cell responses to AZD1222 COVID-19 vaccine. Whole-study context: The study pooled second doses at about 4 or about 12 weeks.

Study outcomes and limitations: Baseline antibody screening turned up just six seropositive AZD1222 recipients. White British donors predominated, females outnumbered males, and clonal diversity was possibly underestimated. No day 14 peak samples; only post-peak repertoires were characterized.

Sequencing was performed with immunoSEQ multiplex PCR; in TCRdb, only in-frame clones are kept and a portion is missing. The profile shows about 110,000 clones, about 80% of them singletons. V was pared by 8 bases and J by 1 base, with 20 bases between. The length of the CDR3 is 16 residues. Germline assignment: CDR1 MNHNY and CDR2 SVGAGI (reference sequence). On this clone: Its antigen is unidentified.

The sequencing here drew on peripheral blood, taken on day 0 of AZD1222 vaccination. The TCR comes from an adult in good health. The rearrangement joins TRBV6-6 to TRBJ1-1; tentatively, D is TRBD1 (5 bases). The CDR3 here is CASGNTGAAANTEAFF. CDR3 nucleotides: TGTGCCAGCGGAAATACTGGGGCCGCAGCGAACACTGAAGCTTTCTTT.